Below are 29 T cell receptor beta chains sequenced from a single sample in a study of T cell responses to AZD1222 COVID-19 vaccine listed by TCRdb under 2021. Libraries came from the immunoSEQ multiplex PCR assay. The clones in this table, taken by TCRdb from immuneACCESS, are in-frame only. Not every clone is retained; where verified, under half of the shortfall comes from an unresolved V gene, and the cause of the rest is unknown. This sample lists approximately 220,000 clones; 93% were detected once. In total, the top ten clones hold approximately 1% of the sample. The sample's time point label, decoded: baseline before first vaccination. Taken with the paper, the label for treatment or condition translates to: meningococcal conjugate vaccine given as trial control. The material sequenced was peripheral blood, taken on day 0 of MenACWY control vaccination. The receptors derive from an adult in good health.

The sample holds one count of this clone. The rearrangement joins TRBV6-2 or TRBV6-3 to TRBJ2-7; 10 bases are a match to TRBD1. The CDR3 totals 14 residues. Germline V lookup: CDR1 MNHEY, CDR2 SVGEGT. Trimming cost V 6 bases and J 8 bases; bases outside gene matches: 10. The CDR3 is CASSQTGGARKQYF. The CDR3 DNA is TGTGCCAGCAGCCAGACAGGGGGCGCACGCAAGCAGTACTTC.

The chain couples TRBV4-3 to TRBJ2-7; D possibly uses TRBD1 or TRBD2 (5 bases each). The CDR3 runs 13 residues. Germline CDR1 is LGHNA and CDR2 is YSLEER. The V and J ends lost 0 bases and 12 bases respectively, with 15 bases between them. The CDR3 DNA follows: TGCGCCAGCAGCCAAGATCGGGGCAGCCTCGGGTACTTC. Amino acid sequence: CASSQDRGSLGYF.

A few counts support this clone. The rearrangement uses TRBV21-1 and TRBJ1-5. TRBV21-1 counts as a pseudogene. The CDR3 totals 17 residues. The CDR3 reads CASSKIRRPSRDQPQHF. The CDR3 coding sequence is TGTGCCAGCAGCAAGATCAGACGACCCAGTAGGGATCAGCCCCAGCATTTT.

The chain links TRBV11-2 to TRBJ2-3; D remains unclear. The length of the CDR3 is 15 residues. Germline V CDR1 and CDR2: SGHAT, FQNNGV. Trimming removed 0 bases at V and 0 bases at J, with 7 bases between. The CDR3 region is CASSLESSSTDTQYF. The CDR3, as DNA: TGTGCCAGCAGCTTAGAAAGTAGTAGCACAGATACGCAGTATTTT.

The rearrangement links TRBV5-4 to TRBJ1-6, with D possibly matching TRBD1 (6 bases). The CDR3 contains 13 residues. The V and J ends lost 4 bases and 8 bases respectively, with 10 bases between them. The germline gives CDR1 SGHNT, CDR2 YYREEE (reference sequence). CDR3 region: CASSTNRDSPLHF. In DNA, the CDR3 is TGTGCCAGCAGCACCAACAGGGATTCACCCCTCCACTTT.

The CDR3 region is CASSPDPGQSYGYTF. As DNA, the CDR3 is TGTGCCAGCAGTCCAGACCCGGGACAGAGCTATGGCTACACCTTC. The V gene is TRBV6-5, the J gene TRBJ1-2; 7 nucleotides match TRBD1. Germline V gene lookup returns CDR1 MNHEY and CDR2 SVGAGI. CDR3 size: 15 residues. With V trimmed by 5 bases and J by 4 bases, 10 bases remained unmatched.

This clone occurred a few times. The chain carries TRBV5-5 and TRBJ1-1; D is perhaps TRBD1 (6 bases). This CDR3 spans 14 amino acids. The germline gives CDR1 SGHKS, CDR2 YYEKEE (reference sequence). V gave up 3 bases and J gave up 4 bases, with 13 bases separating them. CDR3 amino acids: CASSSHTGRTEAFF. The DNA for the CDR3 is TGTGCCAGCAGCTCTCACACAGGGCGCACTGAAGCTTTCTTT.

This rearrangement joins TRBV9 to TRBJ1-5, with TRBD1 matching over 8 bases. The CDR3 sequence is 16 residues long. The junction had 4 bases not matched to a gene; V was cut back by 2 bases and J by 0 bases. Germline V gives CDR1 SGDLS, CDR2 YYNGEE. Written as DNA, the CDR3 is TGTGCCAGCAGCGTTGGGACAGGTACTAGCAATCAGCCCCAGCATTTT. This gives the protein CASSVGTGTSNQPQHF.

The chain carries TRBV7-9 and TRBJ2-3; the match to TRBD2 covers 12 bases. The CDR3 runs 16 residues. Germline V lookup: CDR1 SEHNR, CDR2 FQNEAQ (reference sequence). Trimming took 6 bases from V and 2 from J; bases not matched to a gene: 6. CDR3 sequence (DNA): TGTGCCAGCAGTACGACTAGCGGGGGTTACACAGATACGCAGTATTTT. Its protein is CASSTTSGGYTDTQYF.

J is TRBJ2-7 and V is TRBV4-3, with 9 nucleotides matching TRBD1. V lost 2 bases, J lost 0 bases, and 2 bases stayed unmatched. The length of the CDR3 is 15 residues. Germline assignment: CDR1 LGHNA and CDR2 YSLEER. CDR3 in amino acids: CASSQTGQGSYEQYF. The CDR3 bases are TGCGCCAGCAGCCAAACGGGACAGGGCTCCTACGAGCAGTACTTC.

The genes are TRBV18 and TRBJ2-1; 10 nucleotides line up with TRBD2. V gave up 0 bases and J gave up 2 bases; unmatched junction bases: 7. The CDR3 contains 18 residues. The V gene's germline CDR1 is KGHSH and CDR2 LQKENI. The CDR3 sequence is CASSPPGGAGGPYNEQFF. The DNA for the CDR3 is TGTGCCAGCTCACCACCGGGCGGAGCGGGGGGGCCCTACAATGAGCAGTTCTTC.

The chain joins TRBV30 to TRBJ2-3; TRBD2 aligns across 11 bases. With 3 bases clipped from V and 6 bases from J, the junction kept 5 bases outside the gene matches. Looked up from germline, CDR1 is GTSNPN and CDR2 is SVGIG (reference sequence). The CDR3 is 14 amino acids. CDR3 DNA sequence: TGTGCCTGGAGGGTAGCGGGGGGGCCGGATACGCAGTATTTT. Translating it yields CAWRVAGGPDTQYF.

The table lists this clone with a few counts. Here the CDR3 DNA reads TGTGCCAGCTCGGGACAGTTGAACACTGAAGCTTTCTTT. This gives the protein CASSGQLNTEAFF. This rearrangement joins TRBV18 to TRBJ1-1; 7 bases match TRBD1. J gave up 0 bases and V 6 bases, and 1 base lay outside the gene matches. The CDR3 spans 13 residues. Germline loops: CDR1 KGHSH, CDR2 LQKENI.

V usage is TRBV19 and J usage is TRBJ2-7; 11 bases line up with TRBD1. The germline V gene encodes CDR1 LNHDA and CDR2 SQIVND (reference sequence). The CDR3 is 14 amino acids. Germline trimming cut 6 bases from V and 5 bases from J; bases unmatched to any gene: 6. The CDR3 protein is CASSQPGQGDEQYF. CDR3 nucleotide sequence: TGTGCCAGTAGCCAACCGGGACAGGGGGACGAGCAGTACTTC. The complete variable domain, with remaining parts taken from reference TRBV19 and TRBJ2-7, reads DGGITQSPKYLFRKEGQNVTLSCEQNLNHDAMYWYRQDPGQGLRLIYYSQIVNDFQKGDIAEGYSVSREKKESFPLTVTSAQKNPTAFYLCASSQPGQGDEQYFGPGTRLTVT.

The rearrangement joins TRBV7-2 to TRBJ1-5, with D uncertain. CDR3 length equals 14 residues. Trimming left V 1 base short and J 7 bases short, with 11 bases between. Germline V gene lookup returns CDR1 SGHTA and CDR2 FQGNSA. The CDR3 region has the DNA TGTGCCAGCAGCTTAGTCCCCGGAGGCCAGCCCCAGCATTTT. Translating gives CASSLVPGGQPQHF.

The chain couples TRBV7-2 to TRBJ1-3; a possible D gene is TRBD1 (5 bases). The germline V gene encodes CDR1 SGHTA and CDR2 FQGNSA. The CDR3 consists of 16 residues. Deletions cut 5 bases from V and 2 bases from J, with 16 bases between. Here the CDR3 reads CASSPRGGFTGNTIYF. The CDR3 DNA sequence: TGTGCCAGCAGCCCCCGCGGGGGGTTTACTGGAAACACCATATATTTT.

CDR3 bases: TGTGCCAGCAGCCCCTCTGGGGCCAACGTCCTGACTTTC. It yields the protein CASSPSGANVLTF. The chain links TRBV7-9 to TRBJ2-6; D remains ambiguous. V was pared by 5 bases and J by 0 bases, with 2 bases between. The CDR3 totals 13 residues. In germline, CDR1 is SEHNR, CDR2 FQNEAQ (reference sequence).

This clone is a singleton in its sample. CDR3 bases: TGTGCCAGCAGCCAAGCCCAAGAGACCCAGTACTTC. Protein sequence: CASSQAQETQYF. The rearrangement uses TRBV3-1 (or the pseudogene TRBV3-2) and TRBJ2-5; D is unclear. CDR3 length: 12 amino acids. Germline CDR1 is LGHDT and CDR2 is YNNKEL (reference sequence). V was trimmed by 1 base and J by 1 base, leaving 1 base between them.

This clone came up once. V is TRBV18 and J is TRBJ2-1; perhaps TRBD2 as D (7 bases). Looked up from germline, CDR1 is KGHSH and CDR2 is LQKENI. Trimming stripped 1 base from V and 8 bases from J, with 15 bases between. The CDR3 runs 15 residues. The CDR3 sequence is CASSPRRGGVDEQFF. The CDR3 coding sequence is TGTGCCAGCTCACCACGGAGGGGGGGAGTCGATGAGCAGTTCTTC.

V usage is TRBV4-2 and J usage is TRBJ1-1; D perhaps matches TRBD1 (6 bases). V lost 0 bases and J lost 5, with 16 bases in between. The V gene's germline CDR1 is LGHNA and CDR2 YNFKEQ. The CDR3 loop spans 16 amino acids. CDR3 residues: CASSQDLDSRWTEAFF. The CDR3 nucleotides read TGTGCCAGCAGCCAAGATCTGGACAGTCGGTGGACTGAAGCTTTCTTT.

This chain joins TRBV12-3 or TRBV12-4 and TRBJ2-7; D is ambiguous. Trimming left V 4 bases short and J 4 bases short, with 11 bases between. The CDR3 is 13 amino acids. In DNA, the CDR3 is TGTGCCAGCAGTTCCCCCGTCGGATACGAGCAGTACTTC. The encoded protein is CASSSPVGYEQYF.

Written as DNA, the CDR3 is TGCGCCAGCAGCTACCAGGACAGGTCGGGGGGCTACACCTTC. It encodes CASSYQDRSGGYTF. This sequence joins TRBV5-1 and TRBJ1-2; 7 bases are a match to TRBD1. The CDR3 extends over 14 amino acids. Germline assignment: CDR1 SGHRS and CDR2 YFSETQ. V was clipped by 3 bases and J by 8 bases; unmatched bases: 10. Drawing the rest from reference TRBV5-1 and TRBJ1-2, the complete variable domain is KAGVTQTPRYLIKTRGQQVTLSCSPISGHRSVSWYQQTPGQGLQFLFEYFSETQRNKGNFPGRFSGRQFSNSRSEMNVSTLELGDSALYLCASSYQDRSGGYTFGSGTRLTVV.

The chain has TRBV7-2 and TRBJ1-2; unclear D gene. Trimming cost V 5 bases and J 8 bases, with 12 bases left between them. The CDR3 has 12 amino acids. Germline assignment: CDR1 SGHTA and CDR2 FQGNSA. CDR3 nucleotide sequence: TGTGCCAGCAGCATGAGGACTCAGGGCTACACCTTC. It translates to CASSMRTQGYTF.

This chain connects TRBV28 to TRBJ1-2; possible D gene TRBD1, 5 bases. Per the germline V gene, CDR1 is MDHEN and CDR2 is SYDVKM. V was clipped by 3 bases and J by 3 bases, with 8 bases between them. The CDR3 length is 13 residues. The CDR3 nucleotides are TGTGCCAGCAGTTTTAAGGGGTACTATGGCTACACCTTC. Translation: CASSFKGYYGYTF.

The chain couples TRBV29-1 to TRBJ2-3; no firm D call. V lost 2 bases and J lost 10, with 13 bases in between. This CDR3 is 12 amino acids long. Germline V gene sequence: CDR1 SQVTM, CDR2 ANQGSEA. As DNA, the CDR3 is TGCAGCGTTGAATTGACGGTTGCGGCGCAGTATTTT. Protein: CSVELTVAAQYF.

The chain joins TRBV27 to TRBJ1-4; D perhaps matches TRBD1 (5 bases). Between the trimmed V and J ends, which lost 6 bases and 7 bases, there was a span of 15 bases. Per germline, CDR1 MNHEY and CDR2 SMNVEV (reference sequence). The CDR3 is 14 amino acids. CDR3 nucleotide sequence: TGTGCCAGCAGACTAACCGGGGCCGGTGAAAAACTGTTTTTT. This translates into CASRLTGAGEKLFF.

This chain connects TRBV5-4 to TRBJ1-2; no firm D call. Germline lookup yields CDR1 SGHNT and CDR2 YYREEE (reference sequence). Trimming took off 4 bases at V and 8 bases at J, with 15 bases between the two ends. This CDR3 is 13 amino acids long. The chain's CDR3 is CASSPAGVQGYTF. DNA for the CDR3: TGTGCCAGCAGCCCGGCGGGTGTGCAGGGCTACACCTTC.

The chain joins TRBV29-1 to TRBJ1-2; 8 bases are a match to TRBD1. After removal of 4 bases from V and 7 bases from J, the junction contained 11 bases not matched to a gene. This CDR3 contains 14 residues. Germline V lookup: CDR1 SQVTM, CDR2 ANQGSEA. The CDR3 region has the DNA TGCAGCGTTGTCCGACAGGGGACAGTAAGTGGCTACACCTTC. Its translation: CSVVRQGTVSGYTF.

The CDR3 spells CASSLVQGRGQYF. CDR3 bases: TGCGCCAGCAGCTTGGTGCAGGGGCGGGGGCAGTACTTC. The V call is TRBV5-1, the J call TRBJ2-7, with D perhaps TRBD1 or TRBD2 (6 bases each). Trimming pared 0 bases from V and 9 bases from J, leaving 13 bases between. The germline gives CDR1 SGHRS, CDR2 YFSETQ. This CDR3 has 13 residues.